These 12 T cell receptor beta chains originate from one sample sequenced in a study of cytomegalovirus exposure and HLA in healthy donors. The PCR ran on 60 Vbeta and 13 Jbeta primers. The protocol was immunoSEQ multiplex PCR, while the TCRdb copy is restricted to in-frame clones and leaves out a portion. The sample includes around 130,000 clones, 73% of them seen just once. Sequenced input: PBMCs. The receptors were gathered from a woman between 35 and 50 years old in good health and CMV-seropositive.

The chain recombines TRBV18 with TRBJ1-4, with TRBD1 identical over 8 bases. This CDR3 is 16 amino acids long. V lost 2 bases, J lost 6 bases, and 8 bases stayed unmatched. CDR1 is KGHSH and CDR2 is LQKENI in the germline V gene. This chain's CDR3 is CASSPGQGALHEKLFF. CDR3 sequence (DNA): TGTGCCAGCTCACCAGGGCAGGGGGCCCTTCATGAAAAACTGTTTTTT. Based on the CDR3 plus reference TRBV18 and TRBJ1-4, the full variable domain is NAGVMQNPRHLVRRRGQEARLRCSPMKGHSHVYWYRQLPEEGLKFMVYLQKENIIDESGMPKERFSAEFPKEGPSILRIQQVVRGDSAAYFCASSPGQGALHEKLFFGSGTQLSVL.

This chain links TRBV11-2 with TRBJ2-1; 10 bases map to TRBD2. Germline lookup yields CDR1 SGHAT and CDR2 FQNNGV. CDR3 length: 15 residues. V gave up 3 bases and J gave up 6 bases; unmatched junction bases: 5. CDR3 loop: CASSFLAGAGNEQFF. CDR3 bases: TGTGCCAGCAGCTTTCTAGCGGGAGCCGGCAATGAGCAGTTCTTC.

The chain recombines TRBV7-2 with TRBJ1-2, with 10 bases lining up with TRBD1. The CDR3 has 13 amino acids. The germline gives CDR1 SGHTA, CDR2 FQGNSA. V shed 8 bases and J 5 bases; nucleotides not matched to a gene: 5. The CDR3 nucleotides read TGTGCCAGCGCTCGACAGGGGGCGTATGGCTACACCTTC. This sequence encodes CASARQGAYGYTF. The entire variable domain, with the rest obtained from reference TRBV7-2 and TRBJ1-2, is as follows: GAGVSQSPSNKVTEKGKDVELRCDPISGHTALYWYRQSLGQGLEFLIYFQGNSAPDKSGLPSDRFSAERTGGSVSTLTIQRTQQEDSAVYLCASARQGAYGYTFGSGTRLTVV.

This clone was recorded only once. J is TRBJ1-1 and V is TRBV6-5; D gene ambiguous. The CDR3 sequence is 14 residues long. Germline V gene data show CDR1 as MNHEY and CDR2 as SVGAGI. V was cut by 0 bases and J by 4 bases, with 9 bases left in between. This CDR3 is CASSYSGGPTEAFF. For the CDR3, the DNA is TGTGCCAGCAGTTACTCGGGTGGGCCCACTGAAGCTTTCTTT.

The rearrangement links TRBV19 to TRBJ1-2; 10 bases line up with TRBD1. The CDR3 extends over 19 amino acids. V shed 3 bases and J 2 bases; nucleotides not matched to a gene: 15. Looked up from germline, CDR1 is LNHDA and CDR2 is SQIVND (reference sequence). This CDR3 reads CASSISFGGQGSKNYGYTF. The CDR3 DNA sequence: TGTGCCAGTAGTATTAGTTTTGGGGGACAGGGGTCTAAGAACTATGGCTACACCTTC.

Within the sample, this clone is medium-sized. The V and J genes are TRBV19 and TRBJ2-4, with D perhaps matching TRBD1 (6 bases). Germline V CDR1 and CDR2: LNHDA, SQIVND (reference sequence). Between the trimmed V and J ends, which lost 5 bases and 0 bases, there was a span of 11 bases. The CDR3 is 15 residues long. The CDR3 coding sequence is TGTGCCAGTAGTCCCGCAGGGGTAGCCAAAAACATTCAGTACTTC. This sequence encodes CASSPAGVAKNIQYF.

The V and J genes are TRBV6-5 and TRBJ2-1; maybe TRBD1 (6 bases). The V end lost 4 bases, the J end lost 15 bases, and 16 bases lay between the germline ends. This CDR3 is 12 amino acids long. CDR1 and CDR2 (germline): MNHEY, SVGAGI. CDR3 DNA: TGTGCCAGCAGTTCGCAGGGGAGTCAGTGGTTCTTC. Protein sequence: CASSSQGSQWFF.

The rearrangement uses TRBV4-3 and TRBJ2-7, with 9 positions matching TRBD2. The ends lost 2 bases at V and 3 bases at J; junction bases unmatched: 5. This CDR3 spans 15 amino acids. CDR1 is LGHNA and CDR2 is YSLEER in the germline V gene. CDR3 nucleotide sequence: TGCGCCAGCAGCCAAATAGCGGGAGTCGGCTACGAGCAGTACTTC. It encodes CASSQIAGVGYEQYF.

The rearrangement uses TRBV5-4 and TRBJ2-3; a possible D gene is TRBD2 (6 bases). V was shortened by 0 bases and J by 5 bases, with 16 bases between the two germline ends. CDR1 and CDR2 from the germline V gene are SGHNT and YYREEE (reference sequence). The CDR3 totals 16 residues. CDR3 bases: TGTGCCAGCAGCTTGGGGCCCAGGGACTCTCTAGATACGCAGTATTTT. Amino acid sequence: CASSLGPRDSLDTQYF.

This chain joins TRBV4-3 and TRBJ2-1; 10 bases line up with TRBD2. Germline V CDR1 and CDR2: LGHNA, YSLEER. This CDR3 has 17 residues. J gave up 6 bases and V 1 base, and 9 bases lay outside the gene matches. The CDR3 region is CASSQAYSGRQGNEQFF. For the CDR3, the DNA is TGCGCCAGCAGCCAAGCATATAGCGGGAGGCAGGGCAATGAGCAGTTCTTC.

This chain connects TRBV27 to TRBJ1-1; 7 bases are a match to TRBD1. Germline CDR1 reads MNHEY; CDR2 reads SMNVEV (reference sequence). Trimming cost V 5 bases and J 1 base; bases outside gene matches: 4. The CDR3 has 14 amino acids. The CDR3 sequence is CASSPWTGNTEAFF. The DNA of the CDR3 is TGTGCCAGCAGTCCGTGGACAGGGAACACTGAAGCTTTCTTT.

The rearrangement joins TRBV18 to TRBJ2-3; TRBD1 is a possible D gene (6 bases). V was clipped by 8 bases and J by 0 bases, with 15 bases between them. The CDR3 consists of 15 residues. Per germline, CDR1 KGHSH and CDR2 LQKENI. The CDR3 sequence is CASPPAGASTDTQYF. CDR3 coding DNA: TGTGCCAGCCCGCCGGCAGGGGCTAGCACAGATACGCAGTATTTT.